This T cell receptor beta chain was sequenced in a study of blood T cell repertoires in COVID-19. Across the whole study: The United States, Italy and Spain supplied acute and convalescent COVID-19 samples. The analysed material was cDNA or gDNA that came from T cells, B-cell-depleted T cells, or PBMCs.

The CDR3 has 15 amino acids. V was pared by 1 base and J by 2 bases, with 10 bases between. Germline V gene sequence: CDR1 SGHRS, CDR2 YFSETQ. Authors' processing steps: For nucleated cells, counts were estimated from reference gene primer amplification. Assay: immunoSEQ multiplex PCR; the TCRdb copy retains only in-frame clones and omits some. The V and J calls and the clone size are those of that table, but D and trimming were determined from the DNA. The top ten hold 12% of the sample, which has around 130,000 clones, under 90% seen once. This TCR derives from a woman between 55 and 75 years old with acute or convalescent COVID-19. Sequencing was performed on peripheral blood. This rearrangement joins TRBV5-1 to TRBJ1-3; no clear D gene. The CDR3 is CASSLQGRTGNTIYF. CDR3 nucleotides: TGCGCCAGCAGCTTGCAAGGGAGGACTGGAAACACCATATATTTT.